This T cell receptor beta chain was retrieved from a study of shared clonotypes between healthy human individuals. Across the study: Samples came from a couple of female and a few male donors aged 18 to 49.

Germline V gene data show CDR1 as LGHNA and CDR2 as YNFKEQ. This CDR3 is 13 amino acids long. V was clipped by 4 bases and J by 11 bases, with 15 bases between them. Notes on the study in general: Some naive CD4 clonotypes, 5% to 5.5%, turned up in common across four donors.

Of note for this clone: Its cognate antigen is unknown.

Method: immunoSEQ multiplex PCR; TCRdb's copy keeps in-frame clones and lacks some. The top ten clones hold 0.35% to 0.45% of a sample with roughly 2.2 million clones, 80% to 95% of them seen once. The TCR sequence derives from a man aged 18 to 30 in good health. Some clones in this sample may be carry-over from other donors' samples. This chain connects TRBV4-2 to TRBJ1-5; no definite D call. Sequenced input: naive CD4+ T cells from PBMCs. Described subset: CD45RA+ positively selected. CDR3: CASSPGPVMAQHF. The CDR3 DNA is TGTGCCAGCAGCCCCGGACCGGTCATGGCCCAGCATTTT.